This entry is about one TCR beta chain. Its antigen is still unknown. The record originates from a study of monozygotic twins with inflammatory bowel disease. CDR3 size: 15 residues. The germline V gene encodes CDR1 SGHRS and CDR2 YFSETQ. The study's findings and limits: The authors could not tell different T cell subtypes apart.

The UMIs contained a 6-nucleotide sample barcode. They were added by template switching during cDNA synthesis. Two nested PCRs, run for approximately 16 and 9 cycles, were applied to TCRalpha and TCRbeta cDNA. TCRdb reworked the 5' RACE reads into one entry per CDR3 protein, no DNA. In all, the sample yields about 380,000 distinct CDR3 sequences. This rearrangement joins TRBV5-1 to TRBJ2-7; TCRdb's D call of TRBD2 is untestable without DNA. This sequence was found in a human donor with ulcerative colitis or Crohn's disease, or a healthy co-twin of an affected twin (not recorded which). Sample: blood. CDR3 loop: CAVRWQGLFSYEQYF.